The 32 T cell receptor beta chains listed next were all sequenced from one sample in a study of blood T cell repertoires in COVID-19 (dated by TCRdb to between 2020 and 2021). The library was generated by the immunoSEQ multiplex PCR assay. Here the immuneACCESS table is served through TCRdb, limited to in-frame sequences with V and J called. Missing clones are a known gap in these copies; in checked studies unresolved V genes cover under half, and the rest lacks a known reason. This sample has around 110,000 clones in its table, and roughly 84% of those were observed once. The top ten constitute approximately 3.9% of the sample. Sequencing was carried out using PBMCs or T cells enriched from blood (not recorded which). The receptors were gathered from a woman aged 30 to 39 who had recovered from COVID-19.

This clone has only one observation. V and J are TRBV29-1 and TRBJ1-1, with TRBD1 identical over 9 bases. The CDR3 extends over 15 amino acids. After removal of 4 bases from V and 7 bases from J, the junction contained 13 bases not matched to a gene. CDR1 SQVTM and CDR2 ANQGSEA come from the germline V gene. The CDR3 sequence is CSVGETGGTPYEAFF. CDR3 nucleotides: TGCAGCGTTGGGGAGACAGGGGGGACCCCTTATGAAGCTTTCTTT.

The J gene is TRBJ1-6, the V gene TRBV9; TRBD1 is a possible D gene (6 bases). The length of the CDR3 is 15 residues. The germline CDR1 and CDR2 sequences are SGDLS and YYNGEE. Trimming stripped 0 bases from V and 10 bases from J, with 14 bases between. The CDR3, as DNA: TGTGCCAGCAGCGTAGCTCCACAGGGTCGATCACCCCTCCACTTT. It specifies CASSVAPQGRSPLHF.

The J gene is TRBJ1-6, the V gene TRBV28; D call uncertain. CDR1 and CDR2 from the germline V gene are MDHEN and SYDVKM. CDR3 length: 13 amino acids. Trimming stripped 6 bases from V and 7 bases from J, with 10 bases between. This CDR3 is CASSLGGNSPLHF. CDR3 nucleotides: TGTGCCAGCAGCCTTGGCGGGAATTCACCCCTCCACTTT.

The J gene is TRBJ2-3, the V gene TRBV24-1; tentatively, D is TRBD1 (6 bases). Germline-derived CDR1 and CDR2 are KGHDR and SFDVKD. The CDR3 spans 17 residues. V gave up 0 bases and J gave up 0 bases, with 12 bases separating them. The CDR3 reads CATSDLPSDRSTDTQYF. DNA for the CDR3: TGTGCCACCAGTGATTTGCCTTCTGACAGGAGCACAGATACGCAGTATTTT.

The gene calls are TRBV10-3 and TRBJ2-7; 10 bases fit TRBD2. In germline, CDR1 is ENHRY, CDR2 SYGVKD. V was pared by 6 bases and J by 2 bases, with 4 bases of the junction left unmatched. CDR3 length equals 14 residues. The CDR3 DNA sequence: TGTGCCATCAGCGCCGGGACTAGCGCCTACGAGCAGTACTTC. This encodes CAISAGTSAYEQYF.

The chain carries TRBV4-1 and TRBJ2-2; perhaps TRBD2 as D (6 bases). The germline V gene encodes CDR1 MGHRA and CDR2 YSYEKL. The V and J ends lost 2 bases and 3 bases respectively, with 10 bases between them. CDR3 length equals 15 residues. DNA of the CDR3: TGCGCCAGCAGCCAAAGGGACTGGGACACCGGGGAGCTGTTTTTT. Its protein product is CASSQRDWDTGELFF.

This clone was counted once. The chain is built from TRBV30 and TRBJ2-7; 8 bases are a match to TRBD2. CDR1 and CDR2 from the germline V gene are GTSNPN and SVGIG (reference sequence). The CDR3 is 14 residues long. V lost 1 base to trimming and J lost 1 base; unmatched junction nucleotides: 3. The CDR3 sequence: CAWSAGGVSYEQYF. The CDR3 DNA sequence: TGTGCCTGGAGTGCGGGGGGGGTATCCTACGAGCAGTACTTC.

This clone came up once. V is TRBV29-1 and J is TRBJ1-1; D gene ambiguous. The V and J ends lost 4 bases and 0 bases respectively, with 15 bases between them. This CDR3 has 15 residues. Germline V gives CDR1 SQVTM, CDR2 ANQGSEA. In DNA form, the CDR3 reads TGCAGCGTTGTGGAGGTAGGAAGCATGAACACTGAAGCTTTCTTT. This codes for CSVVEVGSMNTEAFF. Based on the CDR3 plus reference TRBV29-1 and TRBJ1-1, the full variable domain is SAVISQKPSRDICQRGTSLTIQCQVDSQVTMMFWYRQQPGQSLTLIATANQGSEATYESGFVIDKFPISRPNLTFSTLTVSNMSPEDSSIYLCSVVEVGSMNTEAFFGQGTRLTVV.

The J gene is TRBJ2-3, the V gene TRBV19, with D perhaps matching TRBD2 (6 bases). The CDR3 runs 14 residues. Germline lookup yields CDR1 LNHDA and CDR2 SQIVND (reference sequence). Trimming left V 5 bases short and J 3 bases short, with 12 bases between. The CDR3 region is CASSQLAGTDTQYF. The CDR3 bases are TGTGCCAGTAGTCAACTAGCAGGTACAGATACGCAGTATTTT.

This rearrangement joins TRBV19 to TRBJ2-1, with 8 bases identical to TRBD2. Germline V CDR1 and CDR2: LNHDA, SQIVND (reference sequence). The CDR3 contains 16 residues. J lost 4 bases, V lost 2 bases, and 7 bases had no gene match. For the CDR3, the DNA is TGTGCCAGTAGTATATTTCCCACTAGCGGTTACAATGAGCAGTTCTTC. Its translation: CASSIFPTSGYNEQFF. Filled out from reference TRBV19 and TRBJ2-1, the complete variable domain reads DGGITQSPKYLFRKEGQNVTLSCEQNLNHDAMYWYRQDPGQGLRLIYYSQIVNDFQKGDIAEGYSVSREKKESFPLTVTSAQKNPTAFYLCASSIFPTSGYNEQFFGPGTRLTVL.

The V call is TRBV19, the J call TRBJ1-2; 9 bases line up with TRBD1. From germline, CDR1 is LNHDA and CDR2 SQIVND (reference sequence). Trimming at V came to 10 bases and at J to 6 bases, leaving 12 bases not matched to a gene. The CDR3 consists of 14 residues. In DNA, the CDR3 is TGTGCCACCAGGGGACTTACAGGGGGCGATGGCTACACCTTC. Protein: CATRGLTGGDGYTF.

This clone was recorded only once. V usage is TRBV5-1 and J usage is TRBJ2-1, with a weak D call TRBD2 (5 bases). Germline CDR1 and CDR2: SGHRS and YFSETQ. Trimming removed 2 bases from V and 4 bases from J, with 10 bases in between. This CDR3 has 14 residues. CDR3 coding DNA: TGCGCCAGCAGCTTCACTAGGAAGTACAATGAGCAGTTCTTC. This translates into CASSFTRKYNEQFF.

This chain connects TRBV6-1 to TRBJ2-1; 7 bases line up with TRBD2. V lost 1 base, J lost 7 bases, and 16 bases stayed unmatched. Germline V gene data show CDR1 as MNHNS and CDR2 as SASEGT. The CDR3 consists of 18 residues. Here the CDR3 reads CASSEDYLFAGVLNEQFF. In DNA, the CDR3 is TGTGCCAGCAGTGAAGACTACTTGTTCGCGGGAGTTCTGAATGAGCAGTTCTTC.

V usage is TRBV7-2 and J usage is TRBJ1-2; D may be TRBD1 (5 bases). The CDR3 is made up of 13 amino acids. Germline CDR1 SGHTA, CDR2 FQGNSA. V lost 5 bases, J lost 4 bases, and 11 bases lay in between. The CDR3 loop reads CASSKDTLYGYTF. CDR3 bases: TGTGCCAGCAGCAAGGACACTCTCTATGGCTACACCTTC.

The rearrangement joins TRBV15 to TRBJ1-6; 8 positions agree with TRBD1. The CDR3 extends over 14 amino acids. Germline V gene lookup returns CDR1 LNHNV and CDR2 YYDKDF (reference sequence). After removal of 2 bases from V and 6 bases from J, the junction contained 0 bases not matched to a gene. The CDR3 loop is CATSRQGANSPLHF. CDR3 nucleotides: TGTGCCACCAGCAGACAGGGGGCTAATTCACCCCTCCACTTT.

J is TRBJ2-7 and V is TRBV18, with 15 bases lining up with TRBD2. Germline CDR1 reads KGHSH; CDR2 reads LQKENI. The CDR3 has 15 residues. After removal of 3 bases from V and 7 bases from J, the junction contained 4 bases not matched to a gene. CDR3 nucleotides: TGTGCCAGCTCACCGGGACTAGCGGGAGGATCAGAGCAGTACTTC. Its protein product is CASSPGLAGGSEQYF.

V and J are TRBV7-9 and TRBJ2-2; 7 positions agree with TRBD2. This CDR3 contains 16 residues. Germline CDR1 SEHNR, CDR2 FQNEAQ (reference sequence). The trim removed 2 bases at V and 5 bases at J, leaving 8 bases unmatched. The CDR3, as DNA: TGTGCCAGCAGCTTAATATCTAGCGGTTTGACCGGGGAGCTGTTTTTT. Encoded protein: CASSLISSGLTGELFF. Filled out from reference TRBV7-9 and TRBJ2-2, the complete variable domain reads DTGVSQNPRHKITKRGQNVTFRCDPISEHNRLYWYRQTLGQGPEFLTYFQNEAQLEKSRLLSDRFSAERPKGSFSTLEIQRTEQGDSAMYLCASSLISSGLTGELFFGEGSRLTVL.

The chain has TRBV24-1 and TRBJ1-2, with no clear D. Germline-derived CDR1 and CDR2 are KGHDR and SFDVKD. CDR3 size: 13 residues. The germline V and J ends were trimmed by 0 bases and 5 bases, with 6 bases remaining between them. This CDR3 is CATSDLHQYGYTF. CDR3 nucleotide sequence: TGTGCCACCAGTGATTTGCATCAGTATGGCTACACCTTC.

V is TRBV28 and J is TRBJ1-1; unclear D gene. Germline V gene data show CDR1 as MDHEN and CDR2 as SYDVKM. Trimming cost V 2 bases and J 0 bases, with 19 bases left between them. CDR3 length equals 18 residues. DNA of the CDR3: TGTGCCAGCAGTTTAGTGGTCCGGTGGGAGGGAATGAACACTGAAGCTTTCTTT. This translates into CASSLVVRWEGMNTEAFF.

The chain links TRBV19 to TRBJ1-6; 7 nucleotides align to TRBD1. The CDR3 totals 15 residues. Germline lookup yields CDR1 LNHDA and CDR2 SQIVND (reference sequence). V lost 8 bases, J lost 7 bases, and 11 bases stayed unmatched. Here the CDR3 reads CASRDLTGANSPLHF. CDR3 sequence (DNA): TGTGCCAGTCGTGACCTCACAGGGGCCAATTCACCCCTCCACTTT. Using reference TRBV19 and TRBJ1-6 for the parts outside the CDR3, the full variable domain is DGGITQSPKYLFRKEGQNVTLSCEQNLNHDAMYWYRQDPGQGLRLIYYSQIVNDFQKGDIAEGYSVSREKKESFPLTVTSAQKNPTAFYLCASRDLTGANSPLHFGNGTRLTVT.

DNA of the CDR3: TGTGCCAGCAGCTCACACCCGATTGAGCAGTACTTC. Translated: CASSSHPIEQYF. J is TRBJ2-7 and V is TRBV12-3 or TRBV12-4, with no clear D. The CDR3 contains 12 residues. Deletions cut 6 bases from V and 7 bases from J, with 13 bases between.

The chain combines TRBV2 with TRBJ2-7; 9 positions match TRBD1. V gave up 8 bases and J gave up 5 bases; unmatched junction bases: 10. Germline CDR1 and CDR2: SNHLY and FYNNEI. This CDR3 is 14 amino acids long. CDR3 region: CASDPRDRDHEQYF. CDR3 nucleotides: TGTGCCAGCGATCCCCGGGACAGGGATCACGAGCAGTACTTC.

The chain uses TRBV6-2 or TRBV6-3 and TRBJ1-4, with 9 bases lining up with TRBD1. Germline assignment: CDR1 MNHEY and CDR2 SVGEGT. V shed 4 bases and J 6 bases; nucleotides not matched to a gene: 3. CDR3 length equals 14 residues. The CDR3 sequence is CASSSGQGHEKLFF. DNA for the CDR3: TGTGCCAGCAGTTCGGGACAGGGCCATGAAAAACTGTTTTTT.

The gene calls are TRBV19 and TRBJ2-1; TRBD2 aligns across 12 bases. Unmatched junction bases numbered 11, after V lost 9 bases and J lost 5 bases. Germline V gene data show CDR1 as LNHDA and CDR2 as SQIVND (reference sequence). The CDR3 length is 16 residues. In DNA form, the CDR3 reads TGTGCCAGCTTGGGGCTAGCGGGAGGGGGGAACAATGAGCAGTTCTTC. The encoded protein is CASLGLAGGGNNEQFF.

There are a few counts of this clone. This sequence joins TRBV5-1 and TRBJ1-2; 9 nucleotides line up with TRBD1. In germline, CDR1 is SGHRS, CDR2 YFSETQ. V shed 1 base and J 4 bases; nucleotides not matched to a gene: 8. The CDR3 totals 16 residues. The CDR3 reads CASSLPGTGLSYGYTF. In nucleotides, the CDR3 is TGCGCCAGCAGCTTGCCTGGGACAGGGCTTAGCTATGGCTACACCTTC.

The chain carries TRBV7-2 and TRBJ1-5; perhaps TRBD1 as D (6 bases). V lost 6 bases and J 6 bases, leaving 18 bases between the germline ends. Germline CDR1 and CDR2: SGHTA and FQGNSA. This CDR3 is built from 15 residues. CDR3 amino acids: CASRGTGSPGQPQHF. The DNA of the CDR3 is TGTGCCAGCAGGGGAACAGGGTCCCCGGGTCAGCCCCAGCATTTT.

The chain links TRBV11-2 to TRBJ2-1; TRBD2 aligns across 8 bases. Germline lookup yields CDR1 SGHAT and CDR2 FQNNGV. The CDR3 sequence is 15 residues long. V lost 5 bases, J lost 8 bases, and 11 bases stayed unmatched. CDR3 in amino acids: CASSGEVGRGDEQFF. The CDR3 DNA reads as TGTGCCAGCAGCGGAGAGGTCGGGAGGGGCGATGAGCAGTTCTTC.

The gene calls are TRBV7-2 and TRBJ2-3, with D uncertain. V was pared by 6 bases and J by 4 bases, with 17 bases between. The CDR3 is made up of 15 amino acids. Looked up from germline, CDR1 is SGHTA and CDR2 is FQGNSA. Here the CDR3 DNA reads TGTGCCAGCAGGAATAGTCGGTTTGAGGCAGATACGCAGTATTTT. It specifies CASRNSRFEADTQYF.

This chain joins TRBV27 and TRBJ2-5; tentatively, D is TRBD1 (6 bases). The CDR3 loop spans 14 amino acids. Germline CDR1 reads MNHEY; CDR2 reads SMNVEV (reference sequence). V shed 7 bases and J shed 4 bases, with 16 bases lying between them. CDR3 bases: TGTGCCAGCAACCCAGCAGGGGAGATAGAGACCCAGTACTTC. Protein: CASNPAGEIETQYF.

The chain couples TRBV5-4 to TRBJ1-1; D call uncertain. There are 15 residues in the CDR3. Trimming removed 0 bases from V and 1 base from J, with 10 bases in between. Germline assignment: CDR1 SGHNT and CDR2 YYREEE (reference sequence). CDR3 bases: TGTGCCAGCAGCTTGGGAGGGAACTCGAACACTGAAGCTTTCTTT. Amino acids: CASSLGGNSNTEAFF.

The rearrangement links TRBV5-1 to TRBJ2-1; 12 bases fit TRBD2. V lost 0 bases, J lost 10 bases, and 2 bases stayed unmatched. Per germline, CDR1 SGHRS and CDR2 YFSETQ. The CDR3 has 14 residues. The CDR3 loop is CASSLALAGGEQFF. In DNA, the CDR3 is TGCGCCAGCAGCTTGGCTCTAGCGGGAGGGGAGCAGTTCTTC. Together with reference TRBV5-1 and TRBJ2-1, the CDR3 gives the full variable domain: KAGVTQTPRYLIKTRGQQVTLSCSPISGHRSVSWYQQTPGQGLQFLFEYFSETQRNKGNFPGRFSGRQFSNSRSEMNVSTLELGDSALYLCASSLALAGGEQFFGPGTRLTVL.

The chain employs TRBV15 and TRBJ1-2; tentative D call: TRBD1 (6 bases). CDR3 length equals 14 residues. V lost 0 bases to trimming and J lost 6 bases, with 11 bases between them. Germline assignment: CDR1 LNHNV and CDR2 YYDKDF (reference sequence). CDR3 in amino acids: CATSRDTGNNGYTF. The CDR3 DNA follows: TGTGCCACCAGCAGAGATACAGGGAATAATGGCTACACCTTC.